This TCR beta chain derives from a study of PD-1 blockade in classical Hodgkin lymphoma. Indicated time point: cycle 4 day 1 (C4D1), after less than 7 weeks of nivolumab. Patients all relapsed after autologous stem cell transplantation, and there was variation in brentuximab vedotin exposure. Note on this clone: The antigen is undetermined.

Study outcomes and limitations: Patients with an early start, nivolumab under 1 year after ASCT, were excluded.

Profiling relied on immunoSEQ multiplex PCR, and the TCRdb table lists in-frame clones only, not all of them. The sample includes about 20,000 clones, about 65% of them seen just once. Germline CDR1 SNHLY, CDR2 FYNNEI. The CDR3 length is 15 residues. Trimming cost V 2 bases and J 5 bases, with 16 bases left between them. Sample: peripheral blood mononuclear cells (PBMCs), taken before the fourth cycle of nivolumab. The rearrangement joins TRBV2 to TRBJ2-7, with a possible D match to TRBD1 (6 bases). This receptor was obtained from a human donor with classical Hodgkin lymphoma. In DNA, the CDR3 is TGTGCCAGCAGTGAAACTGGACAGTACCCCCACGAGCAGTACTTC. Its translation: CASSETGQYPHEQYF.